What follows are 30 T cell receptor beta chains derived from one specimen sequenced in a study of control samples from healthy donors and cancer patients (dated by TCRdb to between 2020 and 2021). Library preparation employed the immunoSEQ multiplex PCR assay. In TCRdb, the immuneACCESS table is reduced to in-frame sequences with V and J assigned. These tables do not hold every clone; where another copy was compared, an unresolved V gene accounts for under half, and the others remain unexplained. This sample gives about 90,000 clones in total; 85% to 95% of them show up just once. Approximately 1.5% of the sample goes to the ten largest clones. Sequenced: blood. The source is a young woman in good health.

On this clone itself: Other nucleotide sequences in the sample specify the same CDR3. The V gene is TRBV5-1, the J gene TRBJ2-6; a weak D match, TRBD2 (6 bases). V was shortened by 4 bases and J by 1 base, with 9 bases between the two germline ends. Per germline, CDR1 SGHRS and CDR2 YFSETQ. The CDR3 is 15 amino acids. CDR3 region: CASSAGRSGANVLTF. CDR3 nucleotides: TGCGCCAGCAGCGCAGGGAGGTCTGGGGCCAACGTCCTGACTTTC. The full variable domain, its missing parts supplied by reference TRBV5-1 and TRBJ2-6, is KAGVTQTPRYLIKTRGQQVTLSCSPISGHRSVSWYQQTPGQGLQFLFEYFSETQRNKGNFPGRFSGRQFSNSRSEMNVSTLELGDSALYLCASSAGRSGANVLTFGAGSRLTVL.

This chain joins TRBV9 and TRBJ2-7; 9 nucleotides match TRBD2. Germline V gene sequence: CDR1 SGDLS, CDR2 YYNGEE. The length of the CDR3 is 16 residues. Trimming cost V 4 bases and J 1 base; bases outside gene matches: 9. The chain's CDR3 is CASSISGSPESYEQYF. CDR3 sequence (DNA): TGTGCCAGCAGCATTAGCGGGAGCCCCGAGTCCTACGAGCAGTACTTC.

The chain carries TRBV14 and TRBJ1-5; maybe TRBD1 (5 bases). Deletions cut 6 bases from V and 2 bases from J, with 11 bases between. This CDR3 contains 14 residues. Germline V gene lookup returns CDR1 SGHDN and CDR2 FVKESK. This chain's CDR3 is CASRVLGGNQPQHF. CDR3 DNA: TGTGCCAGCAGGGTTTTGGGGGGCAATCAGCCCCAGCATTTT.

This clone was recorded once. The chain employs TRBV27 and TRBJ1-1; 12 bases match TRBD1. J was trimmed by 0 bases and V by 6 bases; bases with no gene match: 5. The V gene's germline CDR1 is MNHEY and CDR2 SMNVEV (reference sequence). CDR3 length: 16 residues. The CDR3 region is CASRSGTGGMNTEAFF. The CDR3 bases are TGTGCCAGCAGGTCCGGGACAGGGGGCATGAACACTGAAGCTTTCTTT.

Remarks on this clone: In the same sample, other DNA sequences code for this CDR3. The V gene is TRBV6-4, the J gene TRBJ1-1, with D unclear. The germline V and J ends were trimmed by 0 bases and 1 base, with 3 bases remaining between them. Germline assignment: CDR1 MRHNA and CDR2 SNTAGT. The CDR3 runs to 13 residues. DNA for the CDR3: TGTGCCAGCAGTGACTCAGAGAACACTGAAGCTTTCTTT. This translates into CASSDSENTEAFF.

The chain employs TRBV25-1 and TRBJ2-5; a possible D gene is TRBD1 (5 bases). Trimming stripped 6 bases from V and 7 bases from J, with 9 bases between. This CDR3 comprises 11 residues. Germline V gene lookup returns CDR1 MGHDK and CDR2 SYGVNS. The CDR3 protein is CASRKQGTQYF. The CDR3 bases are TGTGCCAGCAGAAAGCAGGGGACCCAGTACTTC.

The CDR3 sequence is CASSIILRNEQFF. The DNA of the CDR3 is TGTGCCAGTAGTATTATACTGCGCAATGAGCAGTTCTTC. The gene calls are TRBV19 and TRBJ2-1; D call uncertain. V lost 3 bases and J 6 bases, leaving 9 bases between the germline ends. The CDR3 covers 13 residues. Looked up from germline, CDR1 is LNHDA and CDR2 is SQIVND (reference sequence).

The chain has TRBV2 and TRBJ1-3; maybe TRBD1 (5 bases). Germline CDR1 SNHLY, CDR2 FYNNEI. Deletions cut 6 bases from V and 0 bases from J, with 24 bases between. CDR3 length equals 19 residues. CDR3 in DNA: TGTGCCAGCAGCCTCCGACAGACGACCCATACACTCTCTGGAAACACCATATATTTT. Translation gives CASSLRQTTHTLSGNTIYF.

The CDR3 loop is CASSLASSYNEQFF. CDR3 coding DNA: TGTGCCAGCAGCTTGGCGTCCTCCTACAATGAGCAGTTCTTC. V gene TRBV5-6 combines with J gene TRBJ2-1; D call uncertain. Germline V gene lookup returns CDR1 SGHDT and CDR2 YYEEEE. The CDR3 loop spans 14 amino acids. The V end lost 0 bases, the J end lost 0 bases, and 4 bases lay between the germline ends.

V usage is TRBV5-1 and J usage is TRBJ2-3; possibly TRBD1 for D (5 bases). V gave up 4 bases and J gave up 1 base, with 10 bases separating them. This CDR3 is built from 14 residues. CDR1 SGHRS and CDR2 YFSETQ come from the germline V gene. The CDR3 bases are TGCGCCAGCAGCCAGGCACAGGGCACAGATACGCAGTATTTT. The encoded protein is CASSQAQGTDTQYF.

This chain uses TRBV3-1 (or the pseudogene TRBV3-2) with TRBJ1-4; TRBD1 might be the D (6 bases). CDR3 size: 15 residues. The germline V gene encodes CDR1 LGHDT and CDR2 YNNKEL (reference sequence). V lost 4 bases and J 8 bases, leaving 17 bases between the germline ends. The CDR3 coding sequence is TGTGCCAGCAGCCGGACACAGGGCGCGGGCGAAAAACTGTTTTTT. This gives the protein CASSRTQGAGEKLFF.

This clone appeared once. The V gene is TRBV4-2, the J gene TRBJ2-7; the match to TRBD1 covers 10 bases. Looked up from germline, CDR1 is LGHNA and CDR2 is YNFKEQ. CDR3 size: 17 residues. V lost 4 bases and J lost 7; bases outside the gene matches: 16. CDR3 nucleotides: TGTGCCAGCAGCCGAAGGAAGGAGGGACAGGGGTTTAGGGAGCAGTACTTC. The encoded protein is CASSRRKEGQGFREQYF.

The CDR3 protein is CASITRTNNYGYTF. The CDR3 DNA follows: TGTGCCAGCATCACCCGGACTAATAACTATGGCTACACCTTC. This chain joins TRBV2 and TRBJ1-2, with D hard to call. From germline, CDR1 is SNHLY and CDR2 FYNNEI. The CDR3 is 14 residues long. The germline V and J ends were trimmed by 7 bases and 1 base, with 13 bases remaining between them.

The chain is built from TRBV2 and TRBJ1-1; D is possibly TRBD1 (5 bases). V dropped 6 bases and J dropped 3 bases, with 11 bases sitting between them. The CDR3 sequence is 13 residues long. Germline CDR1 is SNHLY and CDR2 is FYNNEI. The CDR3 DNA is TGTGCCAGCAGCCAGGGCCAATACACTGAAGCTTTCTTT. The encoded protein is CASSQGQYTEAFF.

The chain links TRBV28 to TRBJ1-2, with a tentative D call TRBD1 (5 bases). The germline CDR1 and CDR2 sequences are MDHEN and SYDVKM. This CDR3 is built from 15 residues. The ends were cut back, 7 bases at V and 3 bases at J, with 18 bases in the middle. The CDR3 DNA sequence: TGTGCCAGCACCTTTAGCGGGGGAGGGGACTATGGCTACACCTTC. This gives the protein CASTFSGGGDYGYTF.

The gene calls are TRBV29-1 and TRBJ1-1; TRBD1 might be the D (5 bases). The V and J ends lost 3 bases and 4 bases respectively, with 6 bases between them. The length of the CDR3 is 11 residues. CDR1 is SQVTM, CDR2 ANQGSEA, per germline. The CDR3 coding sequence is TGCAGCGTTGACCAGGGCACTGAAGCTTTCTTT. Its translation: CSVDQGTEAFF.

V gene TRBV10-3 combines with J gene TRBJ2-5; D ambiguous. The V end lost 3 bases, the J end lost 5 bases, and 4 bases lay between the germline ends. The CDR3 is made up of 11 amino acids. Germline V gives CDR1 ENHRY, CDR2 SYGVKD. The CDR3 is CAISDLETQYF. CDR3 coding DNA: TGTGCCATCAGTGATCTGGAGACCCAGTACTTC.

V usage is TRBV19 and J usage is TRBJ1-6; D might be TRBD1 (6 bases). The V gene's germline CDR1 is LNHDA and CDR2 SQIVND (reference sequence). Trimming took off 5 bases at V and 7 bases at J, with 18 bases between the two ends. The CDR3 contains 16 residues. DNA for the CDR3: TGTGCCAGTAGTTACCAAAAGACAGGTTTAAATTCACCCCTCCACTTT. Translating it yields CASSYQKTGLNSPLHF. The variable domain in full, with the rest retrieved from reference TRBV19 and TRBJ1-6, is DGGITQSPKYLFRKEGQNVTLSCEQNLNHDAMYWYRQDPGQGLRLIYYSQIVNDFQKGDIAEGYSVSREKKESFPLTVTSAQKNPTAFYLCASSYQKTGLNSPLHFGNGTRLTVT.

The genes are TRBV5-1 and TRBJ1-1; D is uncertain. The V gene's germline CDR1 is SGHRS and CDR2 YFSETQ. V gave up 0 bases and J gave up 0 bases, with 6 bases separating them. The CDR3 has 14 amino acids. DNA for the CDR3: TGCGCCAGCAGCTTGGAAGGACTGAACACTGAAGCTTTCTTT. It yields the protein CASSLEGLNTEAFF.

This clone occurred once. The chain uses TRBV28 and TRBJ1-5; D is undetermined. V was pared by 10 bases and J by 4 bases, with 17 bases between. CDR1 is MDHEN and CDR2 is SYDVKM in the germline V gene. This CDR3 contains 14 residues. Here the CDR3 DNA reads TGTGCCACTAGGATGTCAGACAATAATCAGCCCCAGCATTTT. Translating it yields CATRMSDNNQPQHF.

The CDR3 spells CASSGAGSYEQYF. The CDR3 nucleotides read TGCGCCAGCAGCGGGGCGGGCTCCTACGAGCAGTACTTC. The chain couples TRBV5-1 to TRBJ2-7, with D tentatively TRBD1 or TRBD2 (5 bases each). V shed 4 bases and J shed 0 bases, with 8 bases lying between them. The CDR3 contains 13 residues. CDR1 SGHRS and CDR2 YFSETQ come from the germline V gene. The whole variable domain, remainder taken from reference TRBV5-1 and TRBJ2-7, is KAGVTQTPRYLIKTRGQQVTLSCSPISGHRSVSWYQQTPGQGLQFLFEYFSETQRNKGNFPGRFSGRQFSNSRSEMNVSTLELGDSALYLCASSGAGSYEQYFGPGTRLTVT.

This rearrangement joins TRBV18 to TRBJ1-1; possible D gene TRBD1, 5 bases. The CDR3 length is 17 residues. V lost 3 bases and J lost 0, with 17 bases in between. CDR1 and CDR2 from the germline V gene are KGHSH and LQKENI. The CDR3 DNA reads TGTGCCAGCTCACCTGGAAGGGGTGTTCTGATGAACACTGAAGCTTTCTTT. It encodes CASSPGRGVLMNTEAFF. Variable domain in full (rest from reference TRBV18 and TRBJ1-1): NAGVMQNPRHLVRRRGQEARLRCSPMKGHSHVYWYRQLPEEGLKFMVYLQKENIIDESGMPKERFSAEFPKEGPSILRIQQVVRGDSAAYFCASSPGRGVLMNTEAFFGQGTRLTVV.

The rearrangement links TRBV25-1 to TRBJ1-3; 9 bases line up with TRBD1. From germline, CDR1 is MGHDK and CDR2 SYGVNS. Trimming took 8 bases from V and 0 from J; bases not matched to a gene: 2. The CDR3 is 14 amino acids. CDR3 in amino acids: CASGDRASGNTIYF. The CDR3 nucleotides read TGTGCCAGCGGGGACAGGGCCTCTGGAAACACCATATATTTT.

The rearrangement links TRBV11-2 to TRBJ1-1, with 8 bases identical to TRBD1. Germline lookup yields CDR1 SGHAT and CDR2 FQNNGV. Trimming removed 4 bases from V and 3 bases from J; junction bases left unmatched: 7. The CDR3 spans 15 residues. This chain's CDR3 is CASSSTRQGYTEAFF. The CDR3, as DNA: TGTGCCAGCAGCTCCACACGACAGGGGTACACTGAAGCTTTCTTT.

CDR3: CASSPRDTSSYEQYF. The CDR3 nucleotides are TGTGCCAGTAGTCCCCGGGACACATCATCCTACGAGCAGTACTTC. The rearrangement uses TRBV19 and TRBJ2-7; weak D call: TRBD1 (6 bases). The CDR3 is made up of 15 amino acids. Germline V gives CDR1 LNHDA, CDR2 SQIVND (reference sequence). The V end was cut by 5 bases, the J end by 1 base, with 15 bases between. The variable domain in full, completed from reference TRBV19 and TRBJ2-7, reads DGGITQSPKYLFRKEGQNVTLSCEQNLNHDAMYWYRQDPGQGLRLIYYSQIVNDFQKGDIAEGYSVSREKKESFPLTVTSAQKNPTAFYLCASSPRDTSSYEQYFGPGTRLTVT.

This clone was counted only a few times. The rearrangement uses TRBV10-1 and TRBJ2-7; 7 bases are shared with TRBD2. CDR1 and CDR2 (germline): WNHNN, SYGVQD (reference sequence). The V segment lost 3 bases and the J segment 2 bases; nucleotides outside the gene matches: 4. This CDR3 spans 14 amino acids. CDR3: CASSESSGTYEQYF. CDR3 in DNA: TGCGCCAGCAGTGAATCCAGCGGGACCTACGAGCAGTACTTC.

The chain links TRBV7-2 to TRBJ1-4; 7 nucleotides match TRBD1. The CDR3 totals 15 residues. Germline lookup yields CDR1 SGHTA and CDR2 FQGNSA. The V and J ends lost 5 bases and 0 bases, in that order; junction bases with no gene match: 3. The CDR3 DNA reads TGTGCCAGCAGCCCTGGACAGGCAACTAATGAAAAACTGTTTTTT. This encodes CASSPGQATNEKLFF. The variable domain in full, completed from reference TRBV7-2 and TRBJ1-4, reads GAGVSQSPSNKVTEKGKDVELRCDPISGHTALYWYRQSLGQGLEFLIYFQGNSAPDKSGLPSDRFSAERTGGSVSTLTIQRTQQEDSAVYLCASSPGQATNEKLFFGSGTQLSVL.

The chain is built from TRBV9 and TRBJ1-1, with 7 nucleotides matching TRBD1. From germline, CDR1 is SGDLS and CDR2 YYNGEE. The V gene end was trimmed by 3 bases and the J gene end by 0 bases; junction bases not matched to a gene: 11. The CDR3 runs to 17 residues. The CDR3 DNA reads TGTGCCAGCAGCGGACATCCGGGACAGACCATGAACACTGAAGCTTTCTTT. Translation gives CASSGHPGQTMNTEAFF.

The V and J genes are TRBV6-6 and TRBJ2-6; D is perhaps TRBD1 (6 bases). The V gene's germline CDR1 is MNHNY and CDR2 SVGAGI (reference sequence). V lost 7 bases to trimming and J lost 1 base, with 8 bases between them. The CDR3 loop spans 14 amino acids. The CDR3 is CASNTGSGANVLTF. In DNA, the CDR3 is TGTGCCAGCAATACAGGGTCTGGGGCCAACGTCCTGACTTTC.

The genes are TRBV19 and TRBJ1-5, with D perhaps matching TRBD1 (5 bases). The CDR3 runs to 13 residues. Per germline, CDR1 LNHDA and CDR2 SQIVND (reference sequence). The germline V and J ends were trimmed by 1 base and 9 bases, with 10 bases remaining between them. The CDR3 reads CASSIARGVPQHF. The CDR3 bases are TGTGCCAGTAGTATAGCGCGGGGGGTGCCCCAGCATTTT.